The 21 T cell receptor beta chains in this list originate from one sample, sequenced in a study of CXCR3-negative and CXCR3-positive naive CD8 T cells. Findings of the study overall: In CXCR3-positive naive cells, the TRB CDR3s were more hydrophobic than in CXCR3-negative naive cells.

These receptors lack a known antigen. Each TRB cDNA library was prepared by 5' RACE (with UMI labels). TCRdb reprocessed the 5' RACE reads, keeping one entry per CDR3 protein, no DNA. The listing contains about 150,000 distinct CDR3 sequences. The specimen sequenced was naive CXCR3+ CD8+ T cells from blood. Subset meaning: CD45RO-CCR7+CD27+CD95- naive CD8+ T cells expressing CXCR3 (TNR3+). The receptors were sampled from a human donor in good health. Some clones in this sample may be carry-over from other donors' samples.

The gene calls are TRBV19 and TRBJ2-1; TCRdb proposes TRBD1, but this gene call is untestable without DNA. The CDR3 runs to 15 residues. From germline, CDR1 is LNHDA and CDR2 SQIVND (reference sequence). The CDR3 is CASSTDSRGYNEQFF.

CDR3 sequence reads: CASSERENEQFF. This chain connects TRBV9 to TRBJ2-1; TCRdb's D call of TRBD2 is untestable without DNA. Per germline, CDR1 SGDLS and CDR2 YYNGEE. This CDR3 comprises 12 residues.

The chain combines TRBV7-9 with TRBJ1-4. CDR1 is SEHNR, CDR2 FQNEAQ, per germline (reference sequence). This CDR3 comprises 14 residues. The CDR3 is CASSLAGLDEKLFF.

This rearrangement joins TRBV12-3 or TRBV12-4 to TRBJ1-1; with no DNA, the TCRdb D assignment of TRBD1 cannot be verified. The CDR3 covers 13 residues. CDR3 amino acids: CATGDSVNTEAFF.

This sequence joins TRBV14 and TRBJ2-7. Germline V CDR1 and CDR2: SGHDN, FVKESK. The length of the CDR3 is 12 residues. The CDR3: CASSQSPTEQYF.

V gene TRBV2 combines with J gene TRBJ1-2. Germline CDR1 reads SNHLY; CDR2 reads FYNNEI. This CDR3 comprises 18 residues. The CDR3 protein is CASSEALQGIRPNYGYTF.

This sequence joins TRBV16 and TRBJ1-5; TCRdb calls TRBD1, which cannot be checked without DNA. The CDR3 contains 15 residues. CDR1 is KGHSY and CDR2 is FQNENV in the germline V gene. CDR3 in amino acids: CASSQRTGSNQPQHF.

The V gene is TRBV19, the J gene TRBJ2-1; TCRdb reports TRBD2, a call that lacks DNA to check it against. Germline CDR1 is LNHDA and CDR2 is SQIVND (reference sequence). This CDR3 comprises 14 residues. The CDR3 region is CASNPWGGSSEQFF.

The chain uses TRBV29-1 and TRBJ2-7; TCRdb selects TRBD1, and the lack of DNA leaves this call unchecked. The CDR3 is 13 amino acids. From germline, CDR1 is SQVTM and CDR2 ANQGSEA. This CDR3 reads CSRARTPLREQYF.

The genes are TRBV7-9 and TRBJ1-1. The CDR3 spans 14 residues. The germline CDR1 and CDR2 sequences are SEHNR and FQNEAQ (reference sequence). CDR3 region: CASSLAGPATEAFF.

This sequence joins TRBV29-1 and TRBJ2-7. Germline values: CDR1 SQVTM, CDR2 ANQGSEA. The CDR3 spans 12 residues. The CDR3 sequence: CSVEIQPYEQYF.

CDR3 in amino acids: CASSSGGVQQFF. This chain uses TRBV7-9 with TRBJ2-1; checking the TCRdb D call of TRBD2 is not possible without DNA. This CDR3 spans 12 amino acids. Germline V gives CDR1 SEHNR, CDR2 FQNEAQ (reference sequence).

This chain joins TRBV28 and TRBJ1-1; TCRdb's assignment of TRBD1 cannot be checked, as there is no DNA. CDR3 length: 15 residues. Per the germline V gene, CDR1 is MDHEN and CDR2 is SYDVKM. The CDR3 region is CASTTRGPTGNEAFF.

The chain joins TRBV20-1 to TRBJ2-7; TCRdb proposes TRBD1, but this gene call is untestable without DNA. From germline, CDR1 is DFQATT and CDR2 SNEGSKA (reference sequence). This CDR3 is built from 14 residues. The CDR3 here is CSATPWTAVYEQYF.

The chain is built from TRBV7-9 and TRBJ2-5; with no DNA, the TCRdb D assignment of TRBD1 cannot be verified. CDR1 SEHNR and CDR2 FQNEAQ come from the germline V gene (reference sequence). CDR3 length: 15 amino acids. The CDR3 loop reads CASSLGITGRETQYF. The full variable domain, in which reference TRBV7-9 and TRBJ2-5 provide the parts outside the CDR3, is DTGVSQNPRHKITKRGQNVTFRCDPISEHNRLYWYRQTLGQGPEFLTYFQNEAQLEKSRLLSDRFSAERPKGSFSTLEIQRTEQGDSAMYLCASSLGITGRETQYFGPGTRLLVL.

The chain has TRBV9 and TRBJ1-5; the D call from TCRdb, TRBD1, cannot be confirmed without DNA. The germline V gene encodes CDR1 SGDLS and CDR2 YYNGEE. The CDR3 is 14 amino acids. The CDR3 loop reads CASSPGQVNQPQHF.

This chain joins TRBV5-1 and TRBJ2-1; TCRdb calls TRBD2, which cannot be checked without DNA. CDR3 length: 19 amino acids. Germline V CDR1 and CDR2: SGHRS, YFSETQ. CDR3: CASSLYGGVGGDTGNEQFF.

This chain links TRBV29-1 with TRBJ2-7; TCRdb returns TRBD2, unconfirmable since there is no DNA. The CDR3 extends over 16 amino acids. The germline gives CDR1 SQVTM, CDR2 ANQGSEA. This chain's CDR3 is CSVDSGLAGGSYEQYF.

The CDR3 is CSALTGPLGYNEQFF. The chain couples TRBV29-1 to TRBJ2-1; the D call from TCRdb, TRBD1, cannot be confirmed without DNA. Germline V gives CDR1 SQVTM, CDR2 ANQGSEA. The CDR3 has 15 amino acids.

The rearrangement uses TRBV5-1 and TRBJ2-5; the TCRdb call, TRBD2, lacks DNA for checking. CDR3 length: 18 residues. In germline, CDR1 is SGHRS, CDR2 YFSETQ. The CDR3 sequence: CASCFARLAGPQEETQYF.

CDR3: CATSRGHRGLNYGYTF. The chain is built from TRBV15 and TRBJ1-2; TCRdb designates TRBD1, a call that cannot be tested without DNA. There are 16 residues in the CDR3. Germline V gene sequence: CDR1 LNHNV, CDR2 YYDKDF (reference sequence).